These T cell receptor beta chains were read from a single sample in a study of OX40 agonist ivuxolimab in advanced cancers. Sequencing was performed with immunoSEQ multiplex PCR; in TCRdb, only in-frame clones are kept and a portion is missing. The sample holds about 26,000 clones, 80% to 90% seen once. This material consisted of CD4+ or CD8+ T cells sorted from blood, taken in a trial of the OX40 agonist ivuxolimab. The origin of the receptors is an adult with an advanced solid tumor such as melanoma, head and neck, liver or kidney cancer. The CDR3 runs from the conserved cysteine through the conserved F or W. The D gene is left open where the match is weak. Only some rows state a clone size, as once, few, many or a class for expanded clones.

V,J,D,size,DNA,CDR3
TRBV29-1,TRBJ1-2,TRBD1,-,TGCAGCGTCCAACAGGGGGGCTATGGCTACACCTTC,CSVQQGGYGYTF
TRBV7-6,TRBJ2-7,TRBD1,once,TGTGCCAGCAGCTTAGCGGCAGACAGGGTCCACGAGCAGTACTTC,CASSLAADRVHEQYF
TRBV13,TRBJ1-2,TRBD1,-,TGTGCCAGCAGCCTACCAGGGACAGGGGTCTATGGCTACACCTTC,CASSLPGTGVYGYTF
TRBV7-9,TRBJ2-1,TRBD1,few,TGTGCCAGCAGCTCCCAGGGGGTCATCAATGAGCAGTTCTTC,CASSSQGVINEQFF
TRBV5-1,TRBJ2-7,TRBD1,-,TGCGCCAGCAGCCTAACAGGGGGATTTTCCTACGAGCAGTACTTC,CASSLTGGFSYEQYF
TRBV5-6,TRBJ1-6,-,-,TGTGCCAGCAGCTCTTTCGGGGGGCACAATTCACCCCTCCACTTT,CASSSFGGHNSPLHF
TRBV30,TRBJ1-1,-,medium-sized,TGTGCCTGGAGTGTCATAAAGAACACTGAAGCTTTCTTT,CAWSVIKNTEAFF
TRBV11-2,TRBJ1-2,-,-,TGTGCCAGCAGCCCTGGTGGGGACTATGGCTACACCTTC,CASSPGGDYGYTF
TRBV14,TRBJ1-4,TRBD1,-,TGTGCCAGCAGTCGGACAGGGAGGAATGAAAAACTGTTTTTT,CASSRTGRNEKLFF
TRBV5-5,TRBJ1-1,-,few,TGTGCCAGCAGCTTAAGGCCCGACACTGAAGCTTTCTTT,CASSLRPDTEAFF
TRBV7-8,TRBJ2-2,-,-,TGTGCCAGCAGCAACGGGGTCGGGACGGCTAGCGCCGGGGAGCTGTTTTTT,CASSNGVGTASAGELFF
TRBV19,TRBJ1-1,TRBD1,-,TGTGCCAGTAGTATCGGACAGGGAGTCAGAAACACTGAAGCTTTCTTT,CASSIGQGVRNTEAFF
TRBV4-1,TRBJ2-7,-,-,TGCGCCAGCAGCCAAAAGGGGGTGGGGACCTACGAGCAGTACTTC,CASSQKGVGTYEQYF
TRBV27,TRBJ1-2,-,-,TGTGCCAGCAGTCCGGACGCTTCCTATGGCTACACCTTC,CASSPDASYGYTF
TRBV2,TRBJ2-1,TRBD2,-,TGTGCCAGCAGAGGGACTAGCGGGGGGATCTACAATGAGCAGTTCTTC,CASRGTSGGIYNEQFF
TRBV19,TRBJ1-5,-,-,TGTGCCAGTGCACTCGACAGCAATCAGCCCCAGCATTTT,CASALDSNQPQHF
TRBV29-1,TRBJ2-1,-,once,TGCAGCGTTTCTACGGGGGACCCCTACAATGAGCAGTTCTTC,CSVSTGDPYNEQFF
TRBV27,TRBJ1-6,TRBD1,-,TGTGCCAGCAGAAACAGGGGATATAATTCACCCCTCCACTTT,CASRNRGYNSPLHF
TRBV11-2,TRBJ2-3,TRBD2,-,TGTGCCAGCAGCGACACTAGCGGGGGGGACACAGATACGCAGTATTTT,CASSDTSGGDTDTQYF
TRBV4-2,TRBJ2-7,TRBD1,few,TGTGCCAGCAGCCAAACGACAGGGGAATACGAGCAGTACTTC,CASSQTTGEYEQYF
TRBV7-6,TRBJ1-2,-,-,TGTGCCAGCAGCCCTGGTGGGGACTATGGCTACACCTTC,CASSPGGDYGYTF
TRBV7-8,TRBJ1-1,-,-,TGTGCCAGCAGCTTAGGCAGCACTGAAGCTTTCTTT,CASSLGSTEAFF
TRBV27,TRBJ1-5,TRBD1,few,TGTGCCAGCAGTTTCAGGGGGCCTGGAAGCAATCAGCCCCAGCATTTT,CASSFRGPGSNQPQHF
TRBV5-4,TRBJ1-5,-,-,TGTGCCAGCAGCACAGGGCCTGGGCCGAGGAATCAGCCCCAGCATTTT,CASSTGPGPRNQPQHF
TRBV7-2,TRBJ2-7,-,-,TGTGCCAGCAGCTTAGGGGTCCTCCGCACATCCTACGAGCAGTACTTC,CASSLGVLRTSYEQYF
TRBV13,TRBJ2-2,-,-,TGTGCCAGCAGCTTAGGCCTAGGAACCGCGAACACCGGGGAGCTGTTTTTT,CASSLGLGTANTGELFF
TRBV5-8,TRBJ1-5,-,-,TGTGCCAGCAGCTTGAGACAGCCCAATCAGCCCCAGCATTTT,CASSLRQPNQPQHF